This T cell receptor (beta chain) emerged from a study of T cell clonality in common variable immunodeficiency (dated by TCRdb to the mid-2010s). Broad study findings and their caveats: Differences among patients in the CVID cohort limited the correlations between repertoire features and clinical complications. Reportedly, TCRbeta sequences from CVID had fewer deletions and N-nucleotide insertions, and highly modified clones with 13 or more V deletions were absent from CVID. Fewer TCRbeta clones were shared among CVID subjects than among healthy controls (p < 0.0001). Even though DNA input was the same, control samples had an average of about 80,000 unique sequences each, compared with approximately 32,000 in CVID samples. TCRbeta clonality was higher in CVID subjects than in healthy controls (t-test p = 0.018), and the increase was most characteristic of about a third of subjects. It was noted by the authors that sequencing of the repertoires of T cell subpopulations would be needed to clarify the cause of the increased clonality in CVID.

Based on the germline V gene, the CDR1 and CDR2 sequences are SGHTA and FQGNSA. From the cysteine through the phenylalanine, the CDR3 covers 15 amino acids. Only the CDR3 bases that were read are kept: 36 of them, in frame from base 1. At the junction V is shortened by 5 bases and J by 7 bases, with 18 bases in between. CVID samples and control samples contributed equivalent amounts of genomic DNA as sequencing input. For every sample, a 60 bp segment covering the rearranged TCRbeta CDR3 region was amplified and then sequenced. TCRbeta amplification used the immunoSEQ assay, a bias-corrected multiplex PCR with high-throughput sequencing. On the study's bioinformatics: Every unique nucleotide sequence counted as a clone and was annotated with V, D and J genes, copy number and frequency. Sequences were labeled productive if in frame, and non-productive if out of frame or containing stop codons. As previously described, clonality was calculated on the basis of Shannon's entropy. Mean CDR3 Kyte-Doolittle hydropathy was derived from the predicted amino acid sequences of productive clones. Using the R hclust function, scaled V gene usage was clustered hierarchically with Manhattan distance and complete linkage. Sharing of clones by CDR3 amino acid sequence was evaluated by resampling 12 repertoires per group over 100 rounds. Repertoires were searched for 70 published EBV-specific and some 240 published CMV-specific TCRbeta sequences. A couple of CVID samples that yielded fewer than 10,000 sequences were excluded from the analysis, so 40 to 50 CVID repertoires were retained. Here the immuneACCESS table is served through TCRdb, limited to in-frame sequences with V and J called. Missing clones are a known gap in these copies; in checked studies unresolved V genes cover under half, and the rest lacks a known reason. V, J and clone size reflect that table, while D and trimming were determined from the DNA. The table shows about 30,000 clones here, with no singletons. Roughly 5.9% of the sample comes from the top ten.

Diagnosis of CVID followed standard criteria, namely serum IgG, IgA and/or IgM below the normal range together with specific antibody deficiency. There were some 46 subjects in the CVID group (29 male and about 15 female), ranging in age from roughly 9 to 65 years, with a mean age of roughly 40. Most of the CVID patients and most of the healthy controls were of Caucasian heritage. All CVID subjects had received replacement immunoglobulin therapy for at least one year at the time of study participation. At blood collection, none of the CVID subjects was ill or on immunomodulatory or immunosuppressive medication. Heparinized peripheral whole blood samples of roughly 5 to 8.5 ml were obtained from each donor. Genomic DNA from adults with common variable immune deficiency (CVID) and from healthy adult controls was used to sequence TCRbeta CDR3 repertoires. Diluted blood was subjected to density centrifugation over Hypaque 1077 or Ficoll-Paque for isolation of peripheral blood mononuclear cells. Unsorted mononuclear cells served as the source of genomic DNA, which was extracted either by Qiagen column purification or by a centrifugation-based method.

This clone showed up many times. There is no known antigen for this receptor. From the germline J gene comes the end of the CDR3, since the read stops 3 residues before it. The chain links TRBV7-2 with TRBJ2-1; the D gene identity is not certain. This receptor was identified in a human donor with common variable immunodeficiency. Sequencing used peripheral blood mononuclear cells. The sequenced part of the CDR3 DNA is TGTGCCAGCAGCCTCACGTCGTTAGCTCGGAATGAG. Translated, this gives CASSLTSLARNE. The whole CDR3 region reads CASSLTSLARNEQFF.